These 17 T cell receptor beta chains share one sample of origin, sequenced in a study of post-analysis software for immune sequencing data. Study outcomes and limitations: Compared with controls, patients had more of roughly five TRBV segments, including TRBV5-6, TRBV5-1 and TRBV20-1.

These receptors lack a known antigen. TCR beta libraries were prepared from cDNA with unique molecular identifiers. One entry per CDR3 protein results from TCRdb running MiXCR on the PCR reads. The sample contains about 180,000 distinct CDR3 sequences, 25% to 35% of which appear only once. Sequences were obtained from blood. Receptors originate from a girl under 18 with multiple sclerosis.

This clonotype was observed at least ten times. This rearrangement joins TRBV12-3 or TRBV12-4 to TRBJ2-7; D may be TRBD1 or TRBD2 (6 bases each). There are 14 residues in the CDR3. Trimming removed 2 bases at V and 5 bases at J, with 13 bases between. The CDR3 sequence is CASSLSGATNEQYF. Here the CDR3 DNA reads TGTGCCAGCAGTTTATCGGGGGCTACTAACGAGCAGTACTTC.

The table lists this clonotype with many counts. The V call is TRBV4-1, the J call TRBJ2-3; no clear D gene. The V end lost 4 bases, the J end lost 2 bases, and 13 bases lay between the germline ends. Germline V gene data show CDR1 as MGHRA and CDR2 as YSYEKL. This CDR3 has 15 residues. This CDR3 is CASSPGLFLTDTQYF. CDR3 DNA sequence: TGCGCCAGCAGCCCTGGGCTGTTCCTCACAGATACGCAGTATTTT.

With regard to this clonotype: One base away lies a much larger clone, so this may be a sequencing read error. V usage is TRBV11-2 and J usage is TRBJ2-1, with 9 bases fitting TRBD2. This CDR3 is 15 amino acids long. The J segment lost 9 bases and the V segment lost 4 bases, leaving 10 bases of the junction unmatched. In germline, CDR1 is SGHAT, CDR2 FQNNGV. CDR3 residues: CASSSSLAGSGEQFF. The CDR3 region has the DNA TGTGCCAGCAGCTCCTCTCTAGCGGGGAGTGGTGAGCAGTTCTTC.

The table lists this clonotype with many counts. The V and J genes are TRBV12-3 or TRBV12-4 and TRBJ2-7; the D call may be TRBD1 or TRBD2 (5 bases each). The V gene lost 1 base and the J gene lost 3 bases, with 16 bases spanning the gap. The CDR3 sequence is 16 residues long. The CDR3 region has the DNA TGTGCCAGCAGTTTAGGGTCGGGGCCGGTAAACTACGAGCAGTACTTC. Encoded protein: CASSLGSGPVNYEQYF.

In its sample, this clonotype was seen many times. The chain recombines TRBV11-3 with TRBJ2-3; TRBD2 matches at 11 bases. Germline trimming cut 4 bases from V and 10 bases from J; bases unmatched to any gene: 13. Germline V lookup: CDR1 SGHNT, CDR2 YENEEA. This CDR3 region has 16 residues. The CDR3 spells CASSSVGTSGSSSQYF. In nucleotides, the CDR3 is TGTGCCAGCAGCTCGGTCGGTACTAGCGGGAGTAGTTCGCAGTATTTT.

The chain has TRBV27 and TRBJ1-2, with TRBD1 identical over 8 bases. Germline V CDR1 and CDR2: MNHEY, SMNVEV (reference sequence). The CDR3 has 14 residues. V dropped 4 bases and J dropped 7; count of bases not matched to a gene: 8. CDR3 DNA sequence: TGTGCCAGCAGTTCGGAAACAGGGGGAAGTGGCTACACCTTC. As protein: CASSSETGGSGYTF.

A remark on this clonotype: Since a much larger clone is just one base distant, this may be a read error. The gene calls are TRBV12-3 or TRBV12-4 and TRBJ1-2; unclear D gene. The CDR3 totals 11 residues. The CDR3 here is CASSFGHGCTF. The CDR3 DNA reads as TGTGCCAGCAGTTTCGGCCATGGCTGCACCTTC.

In this sample, this clonotype turned up once. Being one base from a much bigger clone, this may be a read error. The chain links TRBV7-3 to TRBJ2-1, with 7 bases identical to TRBD2. The germline V gene encodes CDR1 SGHTA and CDR2 FQGTGA. The CDR3 extends over 13 amino acids. Trimming at V came to 4 bases and at J to 9 bases, leaving 6 bases not matched to a gene. CDR3: CASSSGGEGEQFF. In DNA form, the CDR3 reads TGTGCCAGCAGCTCAGGCGGGGAGGGTGAGCAGTTCTTC.

There are a few counts of this clonotype. The chain uses TRBV5-1 and TRBJ1-1; possibly TRBD1 for D (5 bases). The CDR3 spans 16 residues. The ends were cut back, 4 bases at V and 2 bases at J, with 18 bases in the middle. Germline V gene sequence: CDR1 SGHRS, CDR2 YFSETQ. Here the CDR3 DNA reads TGCGCCAGCAGCACGGCGGGCTCGACAGTAAACACTGAAGCTTTCTTT. It encodes CASSTAGSTVNTEAFF.

This clonotype was seen only once. This may come from a read error, since a much larger clone is one base off. The gene calls are TRBV5-1 and TRBJ2-1; D not certain. CDR3 length: 14 residues. CDR1 SGHRS and CDR2 YFSETQ come from the germline V gene. Trimming cost V 2 bases and J 13 bases, with 19 bases left between them. In nucleotides, the CDR3 is TGCGCCAGCAGCTTAGGTCTAGTGATAGAGACCCAGTTCTTC. Amino acid sequence: CASSLGLVIETQFF. Together with reference TRBV5-1 and TRBJ2-1, the CDR3 gives the full variable domain: KAGVTQTPRYLIKTRGQQVTLSCSPISGHRSVSWYQQTPGQGLQFLFEYFSETQRNKGNFPGRFSGRQFSNSRSEMNVSTLELGDSALYLCASSLGLVIETQFFGPGTRLTVL.

Concerning this clonotype itself: This may be a read error: a much more frequent sequence differs by one nucleotide. V gene TRBV20-1 combines with J gene TRBJ1-2; possible D gene TRBD1, 6 bases. The CDR3 length is 14 residues. Deletions cut 6 bases from V and 8 bases from J, with 22 bases between. Germline CDR1 is DFQATT and CDR2 is SNEGSKA (reference sequence). The CDR3: CSARRNREAGGYTF. The CDR3 nucleotides are TGCAGTGCAAGGAGGAACAGGGAAGCGGGCGGCTACACCTTC.

A few counts support this clonotype. The V gene is TRBV12-3 or TRBV12-4, the J gene TRBJ1-5; D might be TRBD1 (5 bases). The CDR3 has 13 residues. Between the trimmed V and J ends, which lost 1 base and 5 bases, there was a span of 6 bases. The CDR3 region has the DNA TGTGCCAGCAGTTTAGACAGGTATCAGCCCCAGCATTTT. Amino acid sequence: CASSLDRYQPQHF.

The chain combines TRBV19 with TRBJ2-7, with D tentatively TRBD2 (6 bases). With 5 bases removed from V and 2 bases from J, the gap between germline ends came to 16 bases. Looked up from germline, CDR1 is LNHDA and CDR2 is SQIVND (reference sequence). The CDR3 loop spans 15 amino acids. This CDR3 reads CASSPRDSGAYEQYF. The CDR3 region has the DNA TGTGCCAGTAGTCCCCGGGATAGCGGAGCCTACGAGCAGTACTTC. The whole variable domain, filled in from reference TRBV19 and TRBJ2-7, reads DGGITQSPKYLFRKEGQNVTLSCEQNLNHDAMYWYRQDPGQGLRLIYYSQIVNDFQKGDIAEGYSVSREKKESFPLTVTSAQKNPTAFYLCASSPRDSGAYEQYFGPGTRLTVT.

This clonotype showed up many times. The chain links TRBV15 to TRBJ2-5, with no clear D. V was cut by 8 bases and J by 4 bases, with 8 bases left in between. The length of the CDR3 is 11 residues. Germline V gene lookup returns CDR1 LNHNV and CDR2 YYDKDF (reference sequence). In DNA form, the CDR3 reads TGTGCCACCGGGATTCCAGAGACCCAGTACTTC. It codes for CATGIPETQYF.

A single count supports this clonotype. This chain links TRBV29-1 with TRBJ2-3, with D possibly matching TRBD2 (6 bases). Trimming left V 6 bases short and J 1 base short, with 11 bases between. CDR1 and CDR2 (germline): SQVTM, ANQGSEA. The CDR3 has 13 amino acids. In nucleotides, the CDR3 is TGCAGCGTATCTAGCGTGGGCACAGATACGCAGTATTTT. The encoded protein is CSVSSVGTDTQYF.

This clonotype came up a few times. A much larger clone differs from this one at a single base, so this may be a read error. The rearrangement joins TRBV20-1 to TRBJ1-2, with 7 bases matching TRBD1. The CDR3 has 11 amino acids. Trimming at V came to 6 bases and at J to 7 bases, leaving 5 bases not matched to a gene. Germline V CDR1 and CDR2: DFQATT, SNEGSKA (reference sequence). The CDR3 sequence: CSATGSSGYTF. The CDR3 DNA reads as TGCAGTGCGACAGGGAGCTCTGGCTACACCTTC.

This clonotype was observed a few times. V usage is TRBV7-8 and J usage is TRBJ1-3; D is unresolved. Per germline, CDR1 SGHVS and CDR2 FQNEAQ. The length of the CDR3 is 12 residues. V was shortened by 8 bases and J by 4 bases, with 9 bases between the two germline ends. CDR3 nucleotides: TGTGCCAGCCGCCGGGAGGGAAACACCATATATTTT. It translates to CASRREGNTIYF.